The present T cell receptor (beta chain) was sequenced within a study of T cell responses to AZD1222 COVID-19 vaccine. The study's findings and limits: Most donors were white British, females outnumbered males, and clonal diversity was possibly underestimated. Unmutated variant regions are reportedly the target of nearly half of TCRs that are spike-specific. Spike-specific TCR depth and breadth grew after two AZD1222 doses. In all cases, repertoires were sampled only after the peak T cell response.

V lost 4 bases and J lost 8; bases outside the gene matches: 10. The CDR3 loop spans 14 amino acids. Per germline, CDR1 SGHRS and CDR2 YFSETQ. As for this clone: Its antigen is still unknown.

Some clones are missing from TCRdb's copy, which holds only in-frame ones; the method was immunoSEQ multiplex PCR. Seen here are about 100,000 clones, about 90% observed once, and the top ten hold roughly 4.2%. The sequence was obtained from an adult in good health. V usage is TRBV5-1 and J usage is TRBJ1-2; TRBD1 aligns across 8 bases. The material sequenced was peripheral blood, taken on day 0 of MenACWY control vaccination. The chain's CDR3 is CASSKETGERGYTF. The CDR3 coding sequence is TGCGCCAGCAGCAAAGAGACAGGGGAGCGAGGCTACACCTTC.